A single sample gave rise to the 3 T cell receptor beta chains below, sequenced in a study of identical twins. TCRdb passed the 5' RACE reads through MiXCR, listing each CDR3 protein once. The sample lists about 720,000 distinct CDR3 sequences, about 9.4% occurring once. These sequences were also reported in another study, on yellow fever vaccine responses in identical twins.

The sequencing sample was made of PBMCs. The receptor source for this set is a woman between 18 and 29 years old in good health.

The chain carries TRBV6-2 or TRBV6-3 and TRBJ1-3; possible D gene TRBD1, 5 bases. The CDR3 loop spans 14 amino acids. V lost 6 bases, J lost 4 bases, and 13 bases lay in between. CDR1 is MNHEY and CDR2 is SVGEGT in the germline V gene. The CDR3 DNA reads as TGTGCCAGCAGCAAGACAGCCGGAGGAAACACCATATATTTT. Encoded protein: CASSKTAGGNTIYF.

This clonotype was recorded at least ten times. The chain has TRBV27 and TRBJ2-7, with D tentatively TRBD1 (6 bases). V shed 6 bases and J shed 0 bases, with 12 bases lying between them. CDR3 size: 14 residues. Looked up from germline, CDR1 is MNHEY and CDR2 is SMNVEV (reference sequence). For the CDR3, the DNA is TGTGCCAGCAGCCTATCAGGGGTCTCCTACGAGCAGTACTTC. It encodes CASSLSGVSYEQYF.

This clonotype was observed many times. V gene TRBV24-1 combines with J gene TRBJ2-1; D might be TRBD1 (6 bases). Trimming stripped 3 bases from V and 7 bases from J, with 12 bases between. The CDR3 has 14 residues. Germline CDR1 KGHDR, CDR2 SFDVKD. This chain's CDR3 is CATSDLRGGNEQFF. The DNA for the CDR3 is TGTGCCACCAGTGATCTCAGGGGCGGGAATGAGCAGTTCTTC.